These T cell receptor beta chains were read from a single sample in a study of cytomegalovirus exposure and HLA in healthy donors. Sequenced by immunoSEQ multiplex PCR; TCRdb stores in-frame clones only, minus some. Seen here are 200,000 or so clones, around 75% observed once, and the top ten hold roughly 6%. The sample comprised PBMCs. The receptors were sampled from a woman aged 25 to 39 in good health and CMV-seropositive. The CDR3 runs from the conserved cysteine through the conserved F or W. D genes are given only for firm matches. The size of a clone is reported for some rows only, either as once, few or many, or as a class for expanded clones.

>-|TRBV15|TRBJ2-7|-
CATSRDEGSGAYEQYF
TGTGCCACCAGCAGAGATGAGGGGTCGGGAGCCTACGAGCAGTACTTC
>-|TRBV19|TRBJ2-1|-
CASSPAWSREQFF
TGTGCCAGTAGCCCAGCGTGGTCCCGCGAGCAGTTCTTC
>-|TRBV25-1|TRBJ1-5|-
CASSEFRGQPQHF
TGTGCCAGCAGTGAATTTCGGGGTCAGCCCCAGCATTTT
>-|TRBV7-9|TRBJ2-5|few
CASSLAPTGQETQYF
TGTGCCAGCAGCTTAGCACCGACAGGCCAAGAGACCCAGTACTTC
>-|TRBV4-1|TRBJ1-6|-
CASSQGAREGLRPLHF
TGCGCCAGCAGCCAGGGCGCGAGGGAGGGATTGAGGCCCCTCCACTTT
>-|TRBV2|TRBJ2-7|-
CASSRGRQGMEQYF
TGTGCCAGCAGTAGGGGTAGGCAGGGCATGGAGCAGTACTTC
>-|TRBV5-8|TRBJ2-1|once
CASSLGLRGEQFF
TGTGCCAGCAGCTTGGGACTCCGCGGTGAGCAGTTCTTC
>TRBD1|TRBV9|TRBJ1-4|-
CASSVTGETNEKLFF
TGTGCCAGCAGCGTGACAGGGGAAACTAATGAAAAACTGTTTTTT
>TRBD2|TRBV28|TRBJ2-1|-
CASSPVLLAELYNEQFF
TGTGCCAGCAGTCCGGTCCTGCTAGCGGAGCTCTACAATGAGCAGTTCTTC
>TRBD1|TRBV7-2|TRBJ2-5|-
CASSFWDRLETQYF
TGTGCCAGCAGCTTTTGGGACAGGCTAGAGACCCAGTACTTC
>-|TRBV29-1|TRBJ1-1|few
CSVAQVYTEAFF
TGCAGCGTTGCACAGGTGTACACTGAAGCTTTCTTT
>TRBD2|TRBV28|TRBJ2-1|-
CASSLLAGGYNEQFF
TGTGCCAGCAGTCTGTTAGCGGGAGGTTACAATGAGCAGTTCTTC
>-|TRBV28|TRBJ2-1|once
CASRKRDWSYNEQFF
TGTGCCAGCAGAAAAAGGGACTGGTCCTACAATGAGCAGTTCTTC
>-|TRBV27|TRBJ2-5|-
CAIALGPWETQYF
TGTGCCATCGCTTTGGGGCCCTGGGAGACCCAGTACTTC
>-|TRBV7-2|TRBJ2-1|few
CASSLDYGGGYNEQFF
TGTGCCAGCAGCTTAGACTACGGCGGAGGATACAATGAGCAGTTCTTC
>-|TRBV6-5|TRBJ1-6|-
CASRPHGGSPLHF
TGTGCCAGCAGACCGCACGGGGGATCACCCCTCCACTTT
>-|TRBV2|TRBJ2-1|-
CASSAVHEQFF
TGTGCCAGCAGTGCGGTTCATGAGCAGTTCTTC
>-|TRBV27|TRBJ1-1|few
CASSNRGLAFF
TGTGCCAGCAGTAACCGCGGGTTGGCTTTCTTT
>TRBD1|TRBV27|TRBJ1-5|-
CASSDRGPQPQHF
TGTGCCAGCTCCGACAGGGGTCCTCAGCCCCAGCATTTT
>TRBD1|TRBV6-5|TRBJ1-4|once
CASSPGQDNEKLFF
TGTGCCAGCAGTCCGGGACAGGATAATGAAAAACTGTTTTTT
>-|TRBV6-5|TRBJ1-2|few
CASSSGQTNYGYTF
TGTGCCAGCAGTTCGGGACAAACTAACTATGGCTACACCTTC
>TRBD1|TRBV4-2|TRBJ1-5|-
CASSQGQGGNQPQHF
TGTGCCAGCAGCCAAGGACAGGGTGGTAATCAGCCCCAGCATTTT
>TRBD2|TRBV6-5|TRBJ2-3|-
CASTLAGASTDTQYF
TGTGCCAGCACCCTAGCGGGAGCTAGCACAGATACGCAGTATTTT
>-|TRBV19|TRBJ1-2|-
CASSITENYGYTF
TGTGCCAGTAGTATTACAGAGAACTATGGCTACACCTTC
>TRBD2|TRBV5-1|TRBJ2-5|-
CASKSGGQGTQYF
TGCGCCAGCAAATCGGGAGGGCAGGGGACCCAGTACTTC
>-|TRBV4-3|TRBJ2-1|-
CASSQDRRKSTAQLNEQFF
TGCGCCAGCAGCCAAGATAGGAGGAAATCTACAGCCCAATTGAATGAGCAGTTCTTC
>TRBD2|TRBV7-9|TRBJ2-7|-
CASSSPLAGAYEQYF
TGTGCCAGCAGCTCGCCACTAGCGGGGGCCTACGAGCAGTACTTC
>TRBD2|TRBV28|TRBJ2-1|-
CASSLWKSGSSYNEQFF
TGTGCCAGCAGTTTATGGAAGAGCGGGAGCTCCTACAATGAGCAGTTCTTC
>TRBD1|TRBV7-6|TRBJ1-1|-
CASSLGTGYTEAFF
TGTGCCAGCAGCTTAGGGACAGGCTACACTGAAGCTTTCTTT
>-|TRBV28|TRBJ2-7|-
CASSSPQRVYEQYF
TGTGCCAGCAGTTCACCTCAGAGGGTCTACGAGCAGTACTTC
>-|TRBV27|TRBJ1-3|-
CASSFGGNFPGNTIYF
TGTGCCAGCAGTTTCGGGGGGAATTTTCCTGGAAACACCATATATTTT
>TRBD1|TRBV7-2|TRBJ1-1|-
CASSLAPGQGREAFF
TGTGCCAGCAGCTTAGCACCGGGACAGGGGAGGGAAGCTTTCTTT
>TRBD1|TRBV6-1|TRBJ1-5|-
CASRGTGGNQPQHF
TGTGCCAGCCGAGGGACAGGGGGAAATCAGCCCCAGCATTTT